This is a list of T cell receptor beta chains from one sample in a study of PD-L1 blockade in urothelial cancer. Clones were read by immunoSEQ multiplex PCR, and TCRdb kept only the in-frame ones, dropping some. This sample has about 93,000 clones, with around 89% found just once. Sequencing was performed on PBMCs, taken around atezolizumab (anti-PD-L1) treatment. These receptor sequences come from a man aged 60 to 75 with urothelial cancer. CDR3s include the opening cysteine and the closing phenylalanine or tryptophan. D genes are given only for firm matches. Expanded clones get a size class; other rows say once, few or many, or leave the size out.

>TRBD1|TRBV4-2|.|TRBJ2-2
TGTGCCAGCAGAGGGACAGGGTCCGGGGAGCTGTTTTTT
CASRGTGSGELFF
>TRBD1|TRBV7-9|.|TRBJ1-2
TGTGCCAGCAGCTCTGGGACAGGGGGCAGAGGCTACACCTTC
CASSSGTGGRGYTF
>.|TRBV19|few|TRBJ1-3
TGTGCCAGTAGTTTCGACAGGCCCTACTCTGGAAACACCATATATTTT
CASSFDRPYSGNTIYF
>.|TRBV29-1|once|TRBJ1-4
TGCAGCGCCGTAACAACTAATGAAAAACTGTTTTTT
CSAVTTNEKLFF
>.|TRBV14|.|TRBJ2-3
TGTGCCAGCAGCCCCAGAGGGATCAGCGCAGATACGCAGTATTTT
CASSPRGISADTQYF
>.|TRBV27|.|TRBJ2-7
TGTGCCACCCACTTCCCCGGCGAAGGGAGGCAGTACTTC
CATHFPGEGRQYF
>TRBD2|TRBV25-1|.|TRBJ2-1
TGTGCCAGCAGTGAATTAAGCGGGAGGGCCGATCGGGAACAGTTCTTC
CASSELSGRADREQFF
>.|TRBV6-5|.|TRBJ2-7
TGTGCCAGCAGTTCACTCTCCGACGAGCAGTACTTC
CASSSLSDEQYF
>TRBD2|TRBV10-2|.|TRBJ2-1
TGCGCCAGCAGTACGGGACTAGCCCACAATGAGCAGTTCTTC
CASSTGLAHNEQFF
>TRBD2|TRBV9|.|TRBJ2-1
TGTGCCAGCAGCCCGATCCGTCCTGGGCTAGCGGGTTCAAATGAGCAGTTCTTC
CASSPIRPGLAGSNEQFF
>.|TRBV7-2|.|TRBJ2-7
TGTGCCAGCAGCGCCCAGGGGAACGGCTACGAGCAGTACTTC
CASSAQGNGYEQYF
>.|TRBV2|.|TRBJ1-3
TGTGCCAGCAGTGAAGGTGCAGGGTCTGGAAACACCATATATTTT
CASSEGAGSGNTIYF
>.|TRBV28|.|TRBJ1-1
TGTGCCAGCAGTTTTCCCGGGACAAGAAACACTGAAGCTTTCTTT
CASSFPGTRNTEAFF
>.|TRBV18|.|TRBJ2-1
TGTGCCAGCTCTCCGGGACTCAACAATGAGCAGTTCTTC
CASSPGLNNEQFF
>.|TRBV7-7|.|TRBJ2-3
TGTGCCAGCAGCTTAAGCCGTCCAGATACGCAGTATTTT
CASSLSRPDTQYF
>.|TRBV7-6|.|TRBJ1-5
TGTGCCAGCAGCCGACGGGGTGGGGAGCCCCAGCATTTT
CASSRRGGEPQHF
>TRBD2|TRBV5-1|.|TRBJ2-7
TGCGCCAGCAGCTTGGCCGGGACTAGCGGGGGGTTGGGGGTCTACGAGCAGTACTTC
CASSLAGTSGGLGVYEQYF
>.|TRBV9|.|TRBJ1-1
TGTGCCAGCAGCCTCGAGGGAATGAACACTGAAGCTTTCTTT
CASSLEGMNTEAFF
>TRBD1|TRBV5-1|.|TRBJ1-1
TGCGCCAGCAGCTTGGGGACAGGGCCGGTTGCTGAAGCTTTCTTT
CASSLGTGPVAEAFF
>.|TRBV6-5|few|TRBJ1-1
TGTGCCAGCAGTTACTCGTCGGGAAGGGTTACTGAAGCTTTCTTT
CASSYSSGRVTEAFF
>TRBD2|TRBV4-3|.|TRBJ2-1
TGCGCCAGCAGCCAGGCCTGGACTAGCGGGGCATACAATGAGCAGTTCTTC
CASSQAWTSGAYNEQFF
>TRBD2|TRBV29-1|.|TRBJ2-5
TGCAGCGTTGCTTCGCCTAGCGGGAGGAGGGAGACCCAGTACTTC
CSVASPSGRRETQYF
>TRBD2|TRBV7-9|.|TRBJ2-1
TGTGCCAGCAGCCTCTGGGGAGCTAGCGGTAAAGGTGAGCAGTTCTTC
CASSLWGASGKGEQFF
>.|TRBV7-9|.|TRBJ2-5
TGTGCCAGCAGCTTACCGGATGGCGGGCGAGAGACCCAGTACTTC
CASSLPDGGRETQYF
>TRBD2|TRBV27|.|TRBJ2-5
TGTGCCAGCAGTTTTGGTACTAGCGGGAGTTTGGAGACCCAGTACTTC
CASSFGTSGSLETQYF
>TRBD1|TRBV19|.|TRBJ2-2
TGTGCCAGTAGTATGGGGACAGGGCCCGGGGAGCTGTTTTTT
CASSMGTGPGELFF
>TRBD1|TRBV19|.|TRBJ1-3
TGTGCCAGTCACAAAGGACAGGGTCTCTCTGGAAACACCATATATTTT
CASHKGQGLSGNTIYF
>.|TRBV15|once|TRBJ2-2
TGTGCCACCAGCAGAGGGCTAGCTACCGAGGCCGGGGAGCTGTTTTTT
CATSRGLATEAGELFF
>TRBD2|TRBV7-2|.|TRBJ2-7
TGTGCCAGCAGCTTATTGCTAGCGGGGGGCGAGCAGTACTTC
CASSLLLAGGEQYF
>.|TRBV28|.|TRBJ1-2
TGTGCCAGCAGCCTGACAGTATTACGCTATGGCTACACCTTC
CASSLTVLRYGYTF
>TRBD1|TRBV9|.|TRBJ1-5
TGTGCCAGCAGTCGGACAGGGGATAGCAATCAGCCCCAGCATTTT
CASSRTGDSNQPQHF
>TRBD2|TRBV7-2|.|TRBJ2-3
TGTGCCAGCAGCCCCGGACTAGACACGCAGTATTTT
CASSPGLDTQYF
>.|TRBV7-9|.|TRBJ1-6
TGTGCCAGCAGCACACGGAGGAATTCACCCCTCCACTTT
CASSTRRNSPLHF
>TRBD2|TRBV7-6|.|TRBJ2-5
TGTGCCAGCAGCGCAGGGCGGACTAGCGGGGGGCGGACCCAGTACTTC
CASSAGRTSGGRTQYF
>.|TRBV7-7|.|TRBJ2-2
TGTGCCAGCAGCGCAAATACAGGGAACACCGGGGAGCTGTTTTTT
CASSANTGNTGELFF
>.|TRBV6-1|.|TRBJ2-1
TGTGCCAGCAGTGAACGGCGGGACCCTACAAGGGAGCAGTTCTTC
CASSERRDPTREQFF
>TRBD1|TRBV29-1|.|TRBJ1-3
TGCAGCGTTGGCGAAGGGACAGGGGGGTCAAACACCATATATTTT
CSVGEGTGGSNTIYF
>.|TRBV11-2|.|TRBJ1-2
TGTGCCAGCAGCTTAGCCCAAGGGGGCTATGGCTACACCTTC
CASSLAQGGYGYTF
>.|TRBV7-9|.|TRBJ1-3
TGTGCCAGCAGCTTAGCAGGGGATCCGAACGGAAACACCATATATTTT
CASSLAGDPNGNTIYF
>TRBD1|TRBV7-2|.|TRBJ2-5
TGTGCCAGCAGCTTTGGGACAGGGGGTGAGACCCAGTACTTC
CASSFGTGGETQYF